The source of this T cell receptor beta chain is a study of cytomegalovirus exposure and HLA in healthy donors. Study context: Previous work identified 120 million or so unique TCR beta sequences from roughly 170 million T cells. Findings and limits, study-wide: The CMV antigen specificity of three CMV-associated chains was confirmed through in vitro analysis. Some V segments, including TRBV6-2 and TRBV6-3, were excluded as indistinguishable. Researchers catalogued roughly 150 TCR beta chains as cytomegalovirus-associated.

Germline CDR1 reads SEHNR; CDR2 reads FQNEAQ (reference sequence). The CDR3 consists of 14 residues. V was cut by 1 base and J by 2 bases, with 7 bases left in between. Use of 60 Vbeta and 13 Jbeta primers characterized the PCR. Sequencing was performed with immunoSEQ multiplex PCR; in TCRdb, only in-frame clones are kept and a portion is missing. Here the sample spans more than 150,000 clones, 75% to 90% being singletons. As to this clone: The antigen is unknown.

The specimen sequenced was PBMCs. The source is a girl aged 5 to 17 in good health and CMV-seropositive. The rearrangement links TRBV7-9 to TRBJ2-3; the D is unclear. CDR3 DNA sequence: TGTGCCAGCAGCTTAGGGCAGATCACAGATACGCAGTATTTT. Translation: CASSLGQITDTQYF.